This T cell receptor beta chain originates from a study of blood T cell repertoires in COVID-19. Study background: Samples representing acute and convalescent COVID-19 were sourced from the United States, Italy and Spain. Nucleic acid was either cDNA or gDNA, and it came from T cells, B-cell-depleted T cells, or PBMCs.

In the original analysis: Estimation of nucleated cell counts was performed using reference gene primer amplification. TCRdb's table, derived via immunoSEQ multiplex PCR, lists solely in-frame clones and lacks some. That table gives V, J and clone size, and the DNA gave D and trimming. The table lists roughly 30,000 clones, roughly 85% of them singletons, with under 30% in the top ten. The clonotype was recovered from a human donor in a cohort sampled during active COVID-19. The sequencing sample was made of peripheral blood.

CDR3 region: CASSPQGGTGEQYF. The CDR3 DNA is TGTGCCAGCAGTCCTCAGGGAGGGACCGGCGAGCAGTACTTC. V and J are TRBV7-2 and TRBJ2-7; 7 positions match TRBD2. The V gene end was trimmed by 6 bases and the J gene end by 6 bases; junction bases not matched to a gene: 11. The CDR3 has 14 residues. The germline gives CDR1 SGHTA, CDR2 FQGNSA.